This T cell receptor beta chain is from a study of blood T cells in healthy people across ages. The study, taken as a whole, reports: Investigators treated diversity estimates from one million T cells as underestimates.

This clonotype has a handful of counts. The antigen remains unidentified. Sample-barcoded 5' priming and a J-beta primer mix drove a second PCR of about 7 to 12 cycles. MiXCR, applied by TCRdb to the 5' RACE reads, yields one record per CDR3 protein. The data contain about 1,500,000 distinct CDR3 sequences, 28% of them singletons. The V and J ends lost 4 bases and 6 bases respectively, with 7 bases between them. This CDR3 region has 10 residues. Germline V lookup: CDR1 SQVTM, CDR2 ANQGSEA. This receptor was taken from a woman in her twenties or thirties in good health. The chain employs TRBV29-1 and TRBJ2-7; D is perhaps TRBD2 (5 bases). Sequencing used blood. In DNA, the CDR3 is TGCAGCGTTGCGGGAAGCGAGCAGTACTTC. Its protein product is CSVAGSEQYF.